The clone carrying this T cell receptor beta chain has more than one count but fewer than ten. MiXCR, run by TCRdb on the RT-PCR reads, gives a single entry per CDR3 protein. The data contain fewer than 800,000 distinct CDR3 sequences, more than 13% of them singletons. The CDR3 consists of 15 residues. The V and J ends lost 6 bases and 4 bases, in that order; junction bases with no gene match: 9. Sequenced: memory CD4+ T cells from blood. This TCR was sampled from a female donor in good health, serving as a healthy control. V is TRBV12-3 or TRBV12-4 and J is TRBJ2-1; 7 positions agree with TRBD1. The CDR3: CASSLVGQKYNEQFF. The CDR3 region has the DNA TGTGCCAGCAGCCTTGTGGGACAGAAATACAATGAGCAGTTCTTC.